The clone carrying this TCR beta chain was counted only a few times. Its antigen is unidentified. This record belongs to a study of CD8+ T cells in alopecia areata. Findings and limits, study-wide: Scalp specimens additionally yield sequences from normal skin's resident alphabeta T cells. In lesional scalp, particularly from alopecia totalis/universalis, clonality was higher than in normal scalp.

In alopecia areata patients, both lesional scalp punch biopsies and peripheral blood were collected. As the sequencing template, cDNA was produced by extracting RNA and reverse transcribing it. Only in-frame clones appear in the TCRdb table, and some are missing; sequencing was by immunoSEQ multiplex PCR. This sample yields under 250,000 clones, of which 50% to 70% are seen a single time; 0.45% belongs to the top ten. Source: CD4+ T cells sorted from blood, taken at week 0. The TCR was taken from a human donor with alopecia areata.

CDR3 DNA sequence: TGCAGCGTTGATATATCCACAGATACGCAGTATTTT. Its protein is CSVDISTDTQYF. The chain is built from TRBV29-1 and TRBJ2-3; D not resolved. Germline CDR1 and CDR2: SQVTM and ANQGSEA. Deletions cut 3 bases from V and 2 bases from J, with 6 bases between. This CDR3 comprises 12 residues.